One and the same sample provided the 20 T cell receptor beta chains below, sequenced in a study of beta chain features in type 1 diabetes (dated 2018 in TCRdb). Libraries were built with the immunoSEQ multiplex PCR assay. The entire isolated RNA was reverse transcribed using the High Capacity cDNA Reverse Transcription Kit, and thus expressed TCRB transcripts were sequenced. The clones in this table, taken by TCRdb from immuneACCESS, are in-frame only. Not every clone is retained; where verified, under half of the shortfall comes from an unresolved V gene, and the cause of the rest is unknown. The sample table contains around 400,000 clones; only one count was recorded for over 12% of them. Jointly, the top ten make up approximately 0.019% of the sample. The sample taken for sequencing was naive CD4+ T cells from blood. What this sample's cell subset or site label stands for: true naive CD4+ T cells. The receptors originated from a woman aged 18-30 years in good health.

V is TRBV7-2 and J is TRBJ2-1; D is ambiguous. Germline V CDR1 and CDR2: SGHTA, FQGNSA. The length of the CDR3 is 16 residues. V was pared by 4 bases and J by 0 bases, with 13 bases between. The CDR3 is CASSSPRSDSYNEQFF. CDR3 bases: TGTGCCAGCAGCTCGCCCCGATCAGACTCCTACAATGAGCAGTTCTTC.

This chain connects TRBV4-3 to TRBJ2-7, with 7 bases matching TRBD1. Germline V gives CDR1 LGHNA, CDR2 YSLEER. The CDR3 extends over 13 amino acids. V shed 4 bases and J 5 bases; nucleotides not matched to a gene: 5. CDR3 loop: CASSRETGNEQYF. CDR3 DNA: TGCGCCAGCAGCCGAGAGACAGGGAACGAGCAGTACTTC.

This clone has just a few counts. V and J are TRBV30 and TRBJ2-7, with a possible D match to TRBD2 (6 bases). V lost 5 bases and J 2 bases, leaving 10 bases between the germline ends. The CDR3 sequence is 12 residues long. Germline assignment: CDR1 GTSNPN and CDR2 SVGIG (reference sequence). The CDR3 loop reads CAWGGVTYEQYF. The CDR3 DNA reads as TGTGCCTGGGGCGGGGTTACCTACGAGCAGTACTTC.

The CDR3 sequence: CASMGLVQGEQFF. As DNA, the CDR3 is TGTGCCAGTATGGGACTAGTGCAGGGTGAGCAGTTCTTC. The chain couples TRBV19 to TRBJ2-1; 8 nucleotides line up with TRBD2. CDR1 and CDR2 from the germline V gene are LNHDA and SQIVND (reference sequence). The CDR3 runs 13 residues. With 7 bases clipped from V and 9 bases from J, the junction kept 8 bases outside the gene matches.

The genes are TRBV7-9 and TRBJ1-5, with 7 bases identical to TRBD1. This CDR3 comprises 13 residues. The germline V gene has CDR1 SEHNR and CDR2 FQNEAQ (reference sequence). The V segment lost 5 bases and the J segment 9 bases; nucleotides outside the gene matches: 7. The CDR3 DNA reads as TGTGCCAGCAGCCTAACTTCAGGGGGGCCCCAGCATTTT. It yields the protein CASSLTSGGPQHF.

The chain couples TRBV28 to TRBJ2-5, with 7 bases aligning to TRBD1. This CDR3 comprises 15 residues. Germline values: CDR1 MDHEN, CDR2 SYDVKM. After removal of 3 bases from V and 5 bases from J, the junction contained 9 bases not matched to a gene. The chain's CDR3 is CASSFNRGVRETQYF. The CDR3, as DNA: TGTGCCAGCAGTTTTAACAGGGGTGTACGGGAGACCCAGTACTTC.

The chain links TRBV29-1 to TRBJ1-4; 10 positions match TRBD1. CDR3 length equals 15 residues. V dropped 5 bases and J dropped 1; count of bases not matched to a gene: 4. The germline V gene has CDR1 SQVTM and CDR2 ANQGSEA. The CDR3 DNA reads as TGCAGCGTTAGACAGGGGGCCGGAACTAATGAAAAACTGTTTTTT. It is translated as CSVRQGAGTNEKLFF. Combining the CDR3 with reference TRBV29-1 and TRBJ1-4 gives the whole variable domain SAVISQKPSRDICQRGTSLTIQCQVDSQVTMMFWYRQQPGQSLTLIATANQGSEATYESGFVIDKFPISRPNLTFSTLTVSNMSPEDSSIYLCSVRQGAGTNEKLFFGSGTQLSVL.

The chain links TRBV5-1 to TRBJ2-7; 9 positions agree with TRBD1. CDR1 SGHRS and CDR2 YFSETQ come from the germline V gene. V dropped 6 bases and J dropped 2; count of bases not matched to a gene: 6. The CDR3 consists of 14 residues. The CDR3 nucleotides are TGCGCCAGCATTCCGGACAGGGGCGCCTACGAGCAGTACTTC. Its translation: CASIPDRGAYEQYF.

In this sample, this clone turned up a few times. The chain carries TRBV27 and TRBJ2-7, with TRBD1 matching 8 bases. This CDR3 region has 14 residues. V lost 5 bases, J lost 2 bases, and 5 bases stayed unmatched. Germline V gene sequence: CDR1 MNHEY, CDR2 SMNVEV (reference sequence). The CDR3 spells CASSGQGRTYEQYF. In nucleotides, the CDR3 is TGTGCCAGCAGTGGACAGGGTCGGACCTACGAGCAGTACTTC.

The chain uses TRBV18 and TRBJ2-5; 15 bases are a match to TRBD2. This CDR3 is 16 amino acids long. Trimming took 5 bases from V and 3 from J; bases not matched to a gene: 4. Germline V gives CDR1 KGHSH, CDR2 LQKENI. Written as DNA, the CDR3 is TGTGCCAGCTCATCGGGACTAGCGGGAGGAGAAGAGACCCAGTACTTC. This encodes CASSSGLAGGEETQYF.

This chain uses TRBV7-2 with TRBJ1-4; D call uncertain. Germline V gene sequence: CDR1 SGHTA, CDR2 FQGNSA. V lost 2 bases, J lost 8 bases, and 15 bases lay in between. The CDR3 loop spans 15 amino acids. CDR3 DNA: TGTGCCAGCAGCTTATCCCCAGAGTCAGGCGAAAAACTGTTTTTT. Translating it yields CASSLSPESGEKLFF.

The CDR3 bases are TGCGCCAGCAGGAACCCGGACAGGAGGGCTGCCATTCAGTACTTC. As protein: CASRNPDRRAAIQYF. The rearrangement joins TRBV5-1 to TRBJ2-4, with D possibly being TRBD1 (7 bases). The germline CDR1 and CDR2 sequences are SGHRS and YFSETQ. V was pared by 5 bases and J by 9 bases, with 21 bases between. The CDR3 covers 15 residues.

In this sample, this clone turned up a few times. The chain links TRBV29-1 to TRBJ1-1, with 11 positions matching TRBD1. From germline, CDR1 is SQVTM and CDR2 ANQGSEA. Germline trimming cut 5 bases from V and 1 base from J; bases unmatched to any gene: 6. The CDR3 is made up of 15 amino acids. The CDR3 here is CSVLGQGARNTEAFF. The CDR3 coding sequence is TGCAGCGTTCTTGGACAGGGGGCTCGGAACACTGAAGCTTTCTTT.

The DNA for the CDR3 is TGTGCCAGCAGCCAAGGAGCGGGAGGTGGGAATGAGCAGTTCTTC. Its protein product is CASSQGAGGGNEQFF. The rearrangement links TRBV14 to TRBJ2-1; TRBD2 agrees at 9 bases. The CDR3 is 15 amino acids. Germline CDR1 reads SGHDN; CDR2 reads FVKESK. V shed 1 base, J shed 7 bases, and the junction held 5 bases outside the gene matches.

This clone was detected a few times. V gene TRBV2 combines with J gene TRBJ2-3; 8 bases align to TRBD1. CDR3 size: 16 residues. Germline-derived CDR1 and CDR2 are SNHLY and FYNNEI. V gave up 4 bases and J gave up 2 bases; unmatched junction bases: 8. In DNA, the CDR3 is TGTGCCAGCAGTGTCCCCCGACAGGGGCTCACAGATACGCAGTATTTT. Residues: CASSVPRQGLTDTQYF.

This sequence joins TRBV7-3 and TRBJ2-3; TRBD2 aligns across 8 bases. There are 18 residues in the CDR3. V lost 2 bases to trimming and J lost 5 bases; unmatched junction nucleotides: 15. The germline V gene has CDR1 SGHTA and CDR2 FQGTGA. CDR3 sequence: CASSLGFKREKGGDTQYF. The CDR3 bases are TGTGCCAGCAGCTTAGGATTTAAGCGGGAGAAAGGGGGAGATACGCAGTATTTT. The full variable domain, in which reference TRBV7-3 and TRBJ2-3 provide the parts outside the CDR3, is GAGVSQTPSNKVTEKGKYVELRCDPISGHTALYWYRQSLGQGPEFLIYFQGTGAADDSGLPNDRFFAVRPEGSVSTLKIQRTERGDSAVYLCASSLGFKREKGGDTQYFGPGTRLTVL.

This rearrangement joins TRBV14 to TRBJ1-2, with 8 bases that match TRBD1. The length of the CDR3 is 15 residues. The germline CDR1 and CDR2 sequences are SGHDN and FVKESK. Unmatched junction bases numbered 5, after V lost 1 base and J lost 4 bases. The chain's CDR3 is CASSQATGATYGYTF. DNA for the CDR3: TGTGCCAGCAGCCAAGCGACAGGGGCTACCTATGGCTACACCTTC.

This chain uses TRBV7-2 with TRBJ2-3; 15 bases align to TRBD2. J lost 6 bases, V lost 4 bases, and 11 bases had no gene match. Germline V gene data show CDR1 as SGHTA and CDR2 as FQGNSA. The CDR3 length is 18 residues. CDR3 in amino acids: CASSSRRTSGRAGDTQYF. CDR3 nucleotide sequence: TGTGCCAGCAGCTCTCGTAGGACTAGCGGGAGGGCCGGGGATACGCAGTATTTT.

This clone was recorded a few times. This sequence joins TRBV5-1 and TRBJ2-3; 7 bases agree with TRBD1. Germline assignment: CDR1 SGHRS and CDR2 YFSETQ. The length of the CDR3 is 14 residues. Trimming at V came to 4 bases and at J to 3 bases, leaving 5 bases not matched to a gene. CDR3 bases: TGCGCCAGCAGCCCCCGACAGGGAACAGATACGCAGTATTTT. Its protein product is CASSPRQGTDTQYF.

This clone has more than one count but fewer than ten. The V gene is TRBV11-2, the J gene TRBJ2-7; 15 bases line up with TRBD2. V lost 0 bases to trimming and J lost 5 bases; unmatched junction nucleotides: 11. This CDR3 region has 19 residues. From germline, CDR1 is SGHAT and CDR2 FQNNGV. Here the CDR3 reads CASSLDRQGLAGGRNEQYF. The CDR3 DNA is TGTGCCAGCAGCTTAGATAGACAGGGACTAGCGGGAGGAAGGAACGAGCAGTACTTC.